This is a list of T cell receptor beta chains from one sample in a study of shared clonotypes between healthy human individuals. TCRdb keeps only in-frame clones here, not all; method: immunoSEQ multiplex PCR. The sample gives over a million clones, approximately 98.5% of which show up once; 0.36% is in the top ten. The sample was naive CD4+ T cells sorted from blood. Receptors originate from a man in his thirties or forties in good health. CDR3s include the opening cysteine and the closing phenylalanine or tryptophan. D genes are given only for firm matches. Expanded clones are given a class, and other clones once, few, many or no size at all.

cdr3_aa | cdr3_nt | d_call | j_call | v_call | clone_size
CASSAGQTNQPQHF | TGTGCCAGCAGCGCTGGACAGACTAATCAGCCCCAGCATTTT | - | TRBJ1-5 | TRBV2 | -
CASSLPLRDRGNYEQYF | TGTGCCAGCAGTTTACCTTTGCGGGACAGGGGTAACTACGAGCAGTACTTC | TRBD1 | TRBJ2-7 | TRBV28 | -
CASSQVTGGGETQYF | TGTGCCAGCAGCCAGGTCACGGGAGGAGGAGAGACCCAGTACTTC | TRBD2 | TRBJ2-5 | TRBV4-2 | -
CASSLRLRGGYGYTF | TGTGCCAGCAGTCTCCGCCTCAGGGGGGGCTATGGCTACACCTTC | TRBD1 | TRBJ1-2 | TRBV27 | few
CASSPRTGANVLTF | TGTGCCAGCAGTCCCCGTACTGGGGCCAACGTCCTGACTTTC | - | TRBJ2-6 | TRBV27 | -
CASSLRGQETQYF | TGTGCCAGCAGCTTGCGGGGCCAAGAGACCCAGTACTTC | - | TRBJ2-5 | TRBV5-4 | -
CASSLVRGREAFF | TGCGCCAGCAGCTTGGTAAGGGGACGTGAAGCTTTCTTT | - | TRBJ1-1 | TRBV5-1 | -
CASSLAGQGIYEQYF | TGTGCCAGCAGCTTAGCGGGACAGGGGATCTACGAGCAGTACTTC | TRBD1 | TRBJ2-7 | TRBV7-2 | -
CATRRGTPNPSGANVLTF | TGTGCCACCCGCAGGGGGACGCCAAACCCCTCTGGGGCCAACGTCCTGACTTTC | TRBD1 | TRBJ2-6 | TRBV18 | -
CASSPGTGHGETQYF | TGTGCCAGCAGCCCCGGGACAGGGCACGGGGAGACCCAGTACTTC | TRBD1 | TRBJ2-5 | TRBV11-3 | -
CASTLGQGTDTQYF | TGTGCCAGCACCTTGGGACAGGGCACAGATACGCAGTATTTT | TRBD1 | TRBJ2-3 | TRBV28 | -
CASSRMGFNEKLFF | TGTGCCAGCTCACGAATGGGGTTTAATGAAAAACTGTTTTTT | - | TRBJ1-4 | TRBV18 | -
CASSPGGRDEQFF | TGTGCCAGCAGCCCCGGCGGGAGGGATGAGCAGTTCTTC | TRBD2 | TRBJ2-1 | TRBV11-3 | once
CASSLVRGSSYEQYF | TGTGCCAGCAGCTTGGTACGGGGGAGCTCCTACGAGCAGTACTTC | - | TRBJ2-7 | TRBV5-4 | -
CASSPKTGINQPQHF | TGTGCCAGCAGTCCGAAGACAGGGATCAATCAGCCCCAGCATTTT | TRBD1 | TRBJ1-5 | TRBV6-5 | -
CASSPGRFAGGFEETQYF | TGCGCCAGCAGCCCCGGGCGGTTTGCGGGAGGATTCGAAGAGACCCAGTACTTC | TRBD2 | TRBJ2-5 | TRBV5-1 | -
CSGSGTGLDNEQFF | TGCAGCGGATCCGGGACAGGGCTAGACAATGAGCAGTTCTTC | TRBD1 | TRBJ2-1 | TRBV29-1 | -
CASSFVGRNYGYTF | TGTGCCAGCAGCTTCGTCGGGCGTAACTATGGCTACACCTTC | - | TRBJ1-2 | TRBV7-9 | -
CASSRDTNYGYTF | TGTGCCAGCAGCCGGGACACCAACTATGGCTACACCTTC | - | TRBJ1-2 | TRBV7-9 | once
CASSSLQGAASTDTQYF | TGTGCCAGCTCATCACTACAGGGGGCTGCTAGCACAGATACGCAGTATTTT | TRBD1 | TRBJ2-3 | TRBV18 | once
CASSLGLALSYEQYF | TGTGCCAGCAGCCTGGGACTAGCGCTCTCCTACGAGCAGTACTTC | TRBD2 | TRBJ2-7 | TRBV7-2 | -
CASRGAGSLRISTDTQYF | TGTGCCAGCAGGGGAGCTGGTAGCCTCAGAATTAGCACAGATACGCAGTATTTT | - | TRBJ2-3 | TRBV7-8 | -
CASSLRRLAGEDTQYF | TGCGCCAGCAGCCTACGAAGGCTAGCGGGGGAGGATACGCAGTATTTT | TRBD2 | TRBJ2-3 | TRBV5-1 | -
CASRGSSAGGLGNEQFF | TGTGCCAGCAGGGGGAGCTCGGCGGGAGGCCTGGGCAATGAGCAGTTCTTC | TRBD2 | TRBJ2-1 | TRBV5-4 | -
CASSLGRYYEQYF | TGTGCCAGCAGCTTGGGACGGTACTACGAGCAGTACTTC | - | TRBJ2-7 | TRBV7-3 | -
CASSPLVVRGTGEKLFF | TGTGCCAGCTCACCCCTGGTCGTCCGGGGGACAGGGGAAAAACTGTTTTTT | TRBD1 | TRBJ1-4 | TRBV18 | -
CASTLWLAQGGGYTF | TGTGCCAGCACCCTATGGTTGGCACAGGGAGGCGGCTACACCTTC | - | TRBJ1-2 | TRBV28 | -
CAISTGMTSYEQYF | TGTGCCATCAGTACAGGGATGACCTCCTACGAGCAGTACTTC | - | TRBJ2-7 | TRBV10-3 | -